A single TCR beta chain is shown here with its context. Its antigen is unknown. A second PCR of 7 to 11 cycles used a sample-barcoded 5' primer and a J-beta primer mix. TCRdb redid the calling of the 5' RACE reads with MiXCR, one entry per CDR3 protein. Of about 1.4 million distinct CDR3 sequences in the sample, approximately 59% were seen once. The sample is drawn from a study of blood T cells in healthy people across ages. Turning to the study itself: About one barcoded beta molecule per two T cells was captured by template switching. Study-level findings and limits: Changes seen in expanded clonotypes were possibly confounded by donor CMV status left unknown. Diversity figures based on one million T cells were deemed too low. TCR beta diversity, measured per million T cells, fell in a roughly linear way with age.

V lost 7 bases to trimming and J lost 7 bases, with 13 bases between them. CDR3 length: 13 amino acids. Germline V gene sequence: CDR1 MGHDK, CDR2 SYGVNS. The sequence was obtained from a man aged 18 to 35 in good health. The rearrangement joins TRBV25-1 to TRBJ2-2; TRBD1 or TRBD2 may be the D gene (5 bases each). Material for sequencing was blood. CDR3 region: CASTLVGVGELFF. The CDR3 region has the DNA TGTGCCAGCACCCTAGTGGGGGTCGGGGAGCTGTTTTTT.